The rows below give T cell receptor beta chains drawn from one sample of a study of blood T cell repertoires in COVID-19. TCRdb's table, derived via immunoSEQ multiplex PCR, lists solely in-frame clones and lacks some. The data hold some 400,000 clones, with around 89% observed a single time. The sample consisted of PBMCs or T cells enriched from blood (not recorded which). The receptors stem from a man aged 25-45 years who had recovered from COVID-19. Both conserved end residues are part of each CDR3.

cdr3_aa j_call v_call
CASSSGAGIPGANVLTF TRBJ2-6 TRBV5-1
CASGSDSTQYF TRBJ2-3 TRBV11-2
CASSPFRGYEQYF TRBJ2-7 TRBV19
CASSPLGQGSEKLFF TRBJ1-4 TRBV9
CASNNGGDYNEQFF TRBJ2-1 TRBV6-5
CASSFGGTLTTGELFF TRBJ2-2 TRBV11-3
CASSPGQGTDYGYTF TRBJ1-2 TRBV18
CASSPPSADTQYF TRBJ2-3 TRBV18
CASSPGVAAGGWSYEQYF TRBJ2-7 TRBV7-8
CASSWGTSGRYDIQYF TRBJ2-4 TRBV27
CASSSGTGGYGYTF TRBJ1-2 TRBV27
CSVEVDSYSGKLFF TRBJ1-4 TRBV29-1
CASSLHGGNTEAFF TRBJ1-1 TRBV27
CASSSSFLRGANVLTF TRBJ2-6 TRBV7-8
CASSLEATSGGTQYF TRBJ2-3 TRBV5-6
CASSLRSRRAVNTEAFF TRBJ1-1 TRBV5-6
CASNPSGGNQPQHF TRBJ1-5 TRBV19
CAISGGSGQGATEAFF TRBJ1-1 TRBV10-3
CASSPLRGSNTEAFF TRBJ1-1 TRBV18
CASQAGGWNTEAFF TRBJ1-1 TRBV3-1/TRBV3-2
CASSTPVAPSSYNEQFF TRBJ2-1 TRBV7-8
CASSQVQREPHEQYF TRBJ2-7 TRBV4-2
CASSPQGLNQPQHF TRBJ1-5 TRBV18
CASSSTGYSNQPQHF TRBJ1-5 TRBV11-2
CASPPIAGGPDEQFF TRBJ2-1 TRBV28
CASSLAYGGSSGNTIYF TRBJ1-3 TRBV5-1
CASSMLAGNREQYF TRBJ2-7 TRBV7-2
CASRGDWEAFF TRBJ1-1 TRBV6-5
CASSPGLARDTQYF TRBJ2-3 TRBV4-1
CASSHPSDRAQQFF TRBJ2-1 TRBV11-1
CASSLGAGNTEAFF TRBJ1-1 TRBV27
CASTWTGTGNQPQHF TRBJ1-5 TRBV19
CAISTQGDQPQHF TRBJ1-5 TRBV10-3
CASSFWASGSYEQYF TRBJ2-7 TRBV27
CASSLGQSTDTQYF TRBJ2-3 TRBV7-2
CASSPPDRVNTEAFF TRBJ1-1 TRBV28
CASSLAGNFYNEQFF TRBJ2-1 TRBV27
CASSVDRGEGQTQYF TRBJ2-5 TRBV9
CASSFRGTSGVNEQFF TRBJ2-1 TRBV28